Each of the 32 T cell receptor beta chains below was sequenced from the same sample in a study of vaccination effects on CD4 cells after COVID-19. No antigen has been identified for these receptors. Sequencing was performed with immunoSEQ multiplex PCR; in TCRdb, only in-frame clones are kept and a portion is missing. Here the sample spans about 71,000 clones, roughly 80% being singletons. The culture ran for nine to eleven days, and then CD4+ T cells were isolated. Participants completed two doses of the BNT162b2 or mRNA-1273 vaccine. Sequenced material: CD4+ T cells from PBMCs cultured without peptide, taken after COVID-19 vaccination. The source of these receptors is a human donor who received a COVID-19 vaccine.

The chain links TRBV28 to TRBJ1-1, with no clear D. V lost 6 bases to trimming and J lost 1 base, with 15 bases between them. Germline V gene data show CDR1 as MDHEN and CDR2 as SYDVKM. The CDR3 is 15 residues long. The CDR3 coding sequence is TGTGCCAGCAGAACAGCGGAGTTAGGGAACACTGAAGCTTTCTTT. It yields the protein CASRTAELGNTEAFF.

V gene TRBV21-1 combines with J gene TRBJ1-6. TRBV21-1 is flagged as a pseudogene. This CDR3 region has 10 residues. The CDR3 reads CASSLEPLRF. CDR3 sequence (DNA): TGTGCCAGCTCCCTGGAGCCCCTGCGCTTT.

The gene calls are TRBV29-1 and TRBJ1-1, with TRBD1 as a possible D gene (6 bases). With 4 bases removed from V and 4 bases from J, the gap between germline ends came to 16 bases. Germline V gene sequence: CDR1 SQVTM, CDR2 ANQGSEA. This CDR3 is built from 14 residues. CDR3 amino acids: CSVVLRGGPTEAFF. The CDR3 DNA sequence: TGCAGCGTTGTCCTGAGGGGGGGACCCACTGAAGCTTTCTTT.

The chain uses TRBV7-2 and TRBJ1-1; D not certain. Germline assignment: CDR1 SGHTA and CDR2 FQGNSA. V lost 3 bases and J 0 bases, leaving 5 bases between the germline ends. The CDR3 is 13 residues long. CDR3 protein: CASSLTLNTEAFF. The DNA for the CDR3 is TGTGCCAGCAGCTTGACCCTGAACACTGAAGCTTTCTTT.

This rearrangement joins TRBV3-1 (or the pseudogene TRBV3-2) to TRBJ1-6; D gene uncertain. Germline loops: CDR1 LGHDT, CDR2 YNNKEL (reference sequence). The CDR3 is made up of 15 amino acids. V lost 1 base, J lost 7 bases, and 11 bases lay in between. Here the CDR3 DNA reads TGTGCCAGCAGCCAAGGGTTACCACAGAATTCACCCCTCCACTTT. It specifies CASSQGLPQNSPLHF.

This clone was counted once. The CDR3 coding sequence is TGTGCCAGCAGTGAATGGGCCGGGAGCTCCTACAATGAGCAGTTCTTC. It specifies CASSEWAGSSYNEQFF. The chain recombines TRBV25-1 with TRBJ2-1; possibly TRBD2 for D (6 bases). Deletions cut 1 base from V and 0 bases from J, with 10 bases between. The CDR3 runs to 16 residues. The germline V gene encodes CDR1 MGHDK and CDR2 SYGVNS.

The V gene is TRBV28, the J gene TRBJ1-5; D possibly corresponds to TRBD1 (6 bases). Germline CDR1 MDHEN, CDR2 SYDVKM. This CDR3 region has 15 residues. Trimming pared 6 bases from V and 0 bases from J, leaving 12 bases between. CDR3 DNA: TGTGCCAGCAGCCCACAGGGTTATAGCAATCAGCCCCAGCATTTT. Its translation: CASSPQGYSNQPQHF.

This sequence joins TRBV30 and TRBJ1-2; D gene uncertain. CDR1 GTSNPN and CDR2 SVGIG come from the germline V gene (reference sequence). This CDR3 is 14 amino acids long. Between the trimmed V and J ends, which lost 0 bases and 5 bases, there was a span of 13 bases. CDR3 sequence (DNA): TGTGCCTGGAGTGTACTCGGGCTCGGGTATGGCTACACCTTC. This sequence encodes CAWSVLGLGYGYTF.

This clone was picked up one time. The genes are TRBV7-2 and TRBJ2-2; D unresolved. This CDR3 is built from 13 residues. CDR1 is SGHTA and CDR2 is FQGNSA in the germline V gene. Trimming stripped 2 bases from V and 3 bases from J, with 4 bases between. The CDR3 DNA sequence: TGTGCCAGCAGCTTATCGGACACCGGGGAGCTGTTTTTT. It is translated as CASSLSDTGELFF.

The chain combines TRBV10-2 with TRBJ1-5; D is perhaps TRBD1 (5 bases). This CDR3 is 12 amino acids long. Germline V gene sequence: CDR1 WSHSY, CDR2 SAAADI. Trimming shortened V by 1 base and J by 7 bases, and 5 bases separated the two germline ends. CDR3 nucleotides: TGCGCCAGCAGTGAGTGGGGGCAGCCCCAGCATTTT. Amino acids: CASSEWGQPQHF.

The CDR3 spells CASSLGTGSYEQYV. CDR3 DNA sequence: TGTGCCAGCAGCTTGGGGACAGGGTCCTACGAGCAGTACGTC. This chain joins TRBV7-9 and TRBJ2-7, with TRBD1 matching over 9 bases. The CDR3 has 14 amino acids. The germline gives CDR1 SEHNR, CDR2 FQNEAQ (reference sequence). Germline trimming cut 3 bases from V and 1 base from J; bases unmatched to any gene: 1.

The chain combines TRBV18 with TRBJ1-1, with D unresolved. The germline V gene encodes CDR1 KGHSH and CDR2 LQKENI. Between the trimmed V and J ends, which lost 2 bases and 1 base, there was a span of 11 bases. The CDR3 contains 15 residues. In DNA form, the CDR3 reads TGTGCCAGCTCACCAGTCGGGTGGGGGAACACTGAAGCTTTCTTT. Its translation is CASSPVGWGNTEAFF.

The CDR3 nucleotides are TGCAGTGCTAGTTGGCCGAACACTGAAGCTTTCTTT. Translating gives CSASWPNTEAFF. The chain has TRBV20-1 and TRBJ1-1, with D hard to call. The CDR3 is made up of 12 amino acids. V lost 3 bases to trimming and J lost 1 base, with 6 bases between them. Germline CDR1 is DFQATT and CDR2 is SNEGSKA (reference sequence).

This rearrangement joins TRBV5-5 to TRBJ1-5, with 7 nucleotides matching TRBD1. With V trimmed by 4 bases and J by 3 bases, 7 bases remained unmatched. This CDR3 comprises 15 residues. Germline loops: CDR1 SGHKS, CDR2 YYEKEE (reference sequence). In nucleotides, the CDR3 is TGTGCCAGCAGCACCCCGGGACAGACCAATCAGCCCCAGCATTTT. Its translation is CASSTPGQTNQPQHF.

The chain combines TRBV4-3 with TRBJ2-7; D not certain. V dropped 3 bases and J dropped 6 bases, with 9 bases sitting between them. CDR1 and CDR2 (germline): LGHNA, YSLEER. This CDR3 has 12 amino acids. The CDR3 reads CASSQADGEQYV. In nucleotides, the CDR3 is TGCGCCAGCAGCCAGGCGGATGGCGAGCAGTACGTC.

This clone showed up just a few times. The chain links TRBV23-1 to TRBJ2-4, with 8 bases matching TRBD2. TRBV23-1 falls under the ORF class, with uncertain function. This CDR3 has 15 amino acids. The V and J ends lost 8 bases and 4 bases, in that order; junction bases with no gene match: 10. The CDR3 region is CASSRGGPEKNIQYF. DNA for the CDR3: TGCGCCAGCTCCCGCGGGGGGCCGGAGAAAAACATTCAGTACTTC.

The gene calls are TRBV5-1 and TRBJ2-1, with D perhaps being TRBD1 or TRBD2 (5 bases each). CDR3 length: 15 amino acids. The ends were cut back, 0 bases at V and 6 bases at J, with 13 bases in the middle. Germline V CDR1 and CDR2: SGHRS, YFSETQ. CDR3 sequence (DNA): TGCGCCAGCAGCTTGGACCCGGGGCACGGCAATGAGCAGTTCTTC. Amino acids: CASSLDPGHGNEQFF. Full variable domain (missing parts from reference TRBV5-1 and TRBJ2-1): KAGVTQTPRYLIKTRGQQVTLSCSPISGHRSVSWYQQTPGQGLQFLFEYFSETQRNKGNFPGRFSGRQFSNSRSEMNVSTLELGDSALYLCASSLDPGHGNEQFFGPGTRLTVL.

The chain links TRBV30 to TRBJ2-6; D gene unclear. CDR1 and CDR2 (germline): GTSNPN, SVGIG (reference sequence). This CDR3 has 16 amino acids. Trimming pared 0 bases from V and 0 bases from J, leaving 9 bases between. The CDR3 nucleotides read TGTGCCTGGAGTGTGAGCAGGAGCTCTGGGGCCAACGTCCTGACTTTC. Protein sequence: CAWSVSRSSGANVLTF.

The genes are TRBV24-1 and TRBJ1-5; TRBD1 is a possible D gene (6 bases). In germline, CDR1 is KGHDR, CDR2 SFDVKD. The CDR3 is 13 residues long. Trimming removed 2 bases from V and 6 bases from J, with 7 bases in between. DNA for the CDR3: TGTGCCACCAGTGATTCGACAGGTCAGCCCCAGCATTTT. Encoded protein: CATSDSTGQPQHF.

As for this clone: The sample has other DNA sequences that encode this CDR3 too. The chain is built from TRBV2 and TRBJ2-2; D unclear. The CDR3 runs to 14 residues. V was pared by 2 bases and J by 1 base, with 5 bases between. Germline lookup yields CDR1 SNHLY and CDR2 FYNNEI. The CDR3: CASSERENTGELFF. The CDR3 region has the DNA TGTGCCAGCAGTGAAAGGGAGAACACCGGGGAGCTGTTTTTT.

V gene TRBV6-5 combines with J gene TRBJ2-4, with D possibly called TRBD1 or TRBD2 (6 bases each). The CDR3 contains 13 residues. Trimming left V 6 bases short and J 7 bases short, with 13 bases between. In germline, CDR1 is MNHEY, CDR2 SVGAGI. This chain's CDR3 is CASRLGGGNIQYF. The DNA of the CDR3 is TGTGCCAGCAGACTCGGAGGGGGGAACATTCAGTACTTC.

The chain joins TRBV30 to TRBJ2-1; D perhaps matches TRBD1 (6 bases). Trimming removed 2 bases from V and 10 bases from J, with 12 bases in between. The CDR3 runs 12 residues. Germline CDR1 GTSNPN, CDR2 SVGIG (reference sequence). The CDR3 protein is CAWSHAGDEQFF. The DNA for the CDR3 is TGTGCCTGGAGTCATGCAGGGGACGAGCAGTTCTTC.

The chain is built from TRBV7-3 and TRBJ2-7; no reliable D call. The V end was cut by 5 bases, the J end by 3 bases, with 17 bases between. The CDR3 length is 15 residues. CDR1 is SGHTA and CDR2 is FQGTGA in the germline V gene. CDR3 region: CASSRADKRLYEQYV. DNA for the CDR3: TGTGCCAGCAGCCGAGCCGACAAGCGCCTCTACGAGCAGTACGTC.

This sequence joins TRBV7-9 and TRBJ2-4; perhaps TRBD2 as D (7 bases). CDR3 length equals 16 residues. Germline V lookup: CDR1 SEHNR, CDR2 FQNEAQ (reference sequence). The V and J ends lost 3 bases and 8 bases respectively, with 20 bases between them. The CDR3 protein is CASSFTGGTPPDIQYF. In DNA, the CDR3 is TGTGCCAGCAGCTTCACGGGGGGCACCCCCCCGGACATTCAGTACTTC.

Only a few counts were recorded for this clone. The CDR3 loop is CASSFDTNTEAFF. CDR3 DNA: TGTGCCAGCAGCTTCGACACCAACACTGAAGCTTTCTTT. The V call is TRBV7-9, the J call TRBJ1-1; no definite D call. The CDR3 runs 13 residues. The V end lost 3 bases, the J end lost 2 bases, and 7 bases lay between the germline ends. Germline CDR1 reads SEHNR; CDR2 reads FQNEAQ (reference sequence).

The chain links TRBV6-5 to TRBJ2-2, with D possibly TRBD2 on 7 matching bases. The germline V gene encodes CDR1 MNHEY and CDR2 SVGAGI. The CDR3 length is 15 residues. Trimming removed 1 base from V and 7 bases from J, with 13 bases in between. CDR3: CASSYLGGAVGELFF. The CDR3 DNA reads as TGTGCCAGCAGTTACTTAGGGGGGGCCGTCGGGGAGCTGTTTTTT.

This clone has just one count. The chain carries TRBV21-1 and TRBJ2-7; TRBD1 reflects the table's D call only, with no check against the DNA. TRBV21-1 is shown as a pseudogene. This CDR3 spans 15 amino acids. This chain's CDR3 is CASSDRDRGQYEQYV. CDR3 nucleotides: TGTGCCAGCAGCGACCGGGACAGGGGTCAATACGAGCAGTACGTC.

The rearrangement links TRBV6-4 to TRBJ1-5; D is ambiguous. Germline CDR1 is MRHNA and CDR2 is SNTAGT. This CDR3 contains 13 residues. Trimming stripped 3 bases from V and 5 bases from J, with 8 bases between. As DNA, the CDR3 is TGTGCCAGCAGTGAATCCGTTGATCAGCCCCAGCATTTT. Amino acids: CASSESVDQPQHF.

This chain joins TRBV6-2 or TRBV6-3 and TRBJ2-5, with D maybe TRBD1 (6 bases). In germline, CDR1 is MNHEY, CDR2 SVGEGT. The CDR3 loop spans 15 amino acids. V lost 0 bases, J lost 4 bases, and 12 bases lay in between. The CDR3 reads CASSYSGARLETQYF. In nucleotides, the CDR3 is TGTGCCAGCAGTTACTCGGGGGCGCGCTTAGAGACCCAGTACTTC.

The CDR3 reads CASSLGSGISNQPQHF. The CDR3 DNA reads as TGTGCCAGCAGCTTAGGATCCGGTATTAGCAATCAGCCCCAGCATTTT. This sequence joins TRBV11-2 and TRBJ1-5; no clear D gene. V was shortened by 1 base and J by 0 bases, with 10 bases between the two germline ends. The CDR3 has 16 residues. Germline V gene data show CDR1 as SGHAT and CDR2 as FQNNGV.

V usage is TRBV7-8 and J usage is TRBJ1-4, with a tentative D call TRBD1 (5 bases). Germline values: CDR1 SGHVS, CDR2 FQNEAQ. CDR3 size: 13 residues. V was clipped by 5 bases and J by 6 bases, with 10 bases between them. In DNA form, the CDR3 reads TGTGCCAGCAGCAGGGACGGTGATGAAAAACTGTTTTTT. This sequence encodes CASSRDGDEKLFF.

The chain couples TRBV11-3 to TRBJ2-3; D not resolved. The CDR3 totals 15 residues. Germline lookup yields CDR1 SGHNT and CDR2 YENEEA. V lost 3 bases to trimming and J lost 0 bases, with 10 bases between them. The CDR3 coding sequence is TGTGCCAGCAGCTTTGATAGCTTTAGCACAGATACGCAGTATTTT. Translation gives CASSFDSFSTDTQYF.